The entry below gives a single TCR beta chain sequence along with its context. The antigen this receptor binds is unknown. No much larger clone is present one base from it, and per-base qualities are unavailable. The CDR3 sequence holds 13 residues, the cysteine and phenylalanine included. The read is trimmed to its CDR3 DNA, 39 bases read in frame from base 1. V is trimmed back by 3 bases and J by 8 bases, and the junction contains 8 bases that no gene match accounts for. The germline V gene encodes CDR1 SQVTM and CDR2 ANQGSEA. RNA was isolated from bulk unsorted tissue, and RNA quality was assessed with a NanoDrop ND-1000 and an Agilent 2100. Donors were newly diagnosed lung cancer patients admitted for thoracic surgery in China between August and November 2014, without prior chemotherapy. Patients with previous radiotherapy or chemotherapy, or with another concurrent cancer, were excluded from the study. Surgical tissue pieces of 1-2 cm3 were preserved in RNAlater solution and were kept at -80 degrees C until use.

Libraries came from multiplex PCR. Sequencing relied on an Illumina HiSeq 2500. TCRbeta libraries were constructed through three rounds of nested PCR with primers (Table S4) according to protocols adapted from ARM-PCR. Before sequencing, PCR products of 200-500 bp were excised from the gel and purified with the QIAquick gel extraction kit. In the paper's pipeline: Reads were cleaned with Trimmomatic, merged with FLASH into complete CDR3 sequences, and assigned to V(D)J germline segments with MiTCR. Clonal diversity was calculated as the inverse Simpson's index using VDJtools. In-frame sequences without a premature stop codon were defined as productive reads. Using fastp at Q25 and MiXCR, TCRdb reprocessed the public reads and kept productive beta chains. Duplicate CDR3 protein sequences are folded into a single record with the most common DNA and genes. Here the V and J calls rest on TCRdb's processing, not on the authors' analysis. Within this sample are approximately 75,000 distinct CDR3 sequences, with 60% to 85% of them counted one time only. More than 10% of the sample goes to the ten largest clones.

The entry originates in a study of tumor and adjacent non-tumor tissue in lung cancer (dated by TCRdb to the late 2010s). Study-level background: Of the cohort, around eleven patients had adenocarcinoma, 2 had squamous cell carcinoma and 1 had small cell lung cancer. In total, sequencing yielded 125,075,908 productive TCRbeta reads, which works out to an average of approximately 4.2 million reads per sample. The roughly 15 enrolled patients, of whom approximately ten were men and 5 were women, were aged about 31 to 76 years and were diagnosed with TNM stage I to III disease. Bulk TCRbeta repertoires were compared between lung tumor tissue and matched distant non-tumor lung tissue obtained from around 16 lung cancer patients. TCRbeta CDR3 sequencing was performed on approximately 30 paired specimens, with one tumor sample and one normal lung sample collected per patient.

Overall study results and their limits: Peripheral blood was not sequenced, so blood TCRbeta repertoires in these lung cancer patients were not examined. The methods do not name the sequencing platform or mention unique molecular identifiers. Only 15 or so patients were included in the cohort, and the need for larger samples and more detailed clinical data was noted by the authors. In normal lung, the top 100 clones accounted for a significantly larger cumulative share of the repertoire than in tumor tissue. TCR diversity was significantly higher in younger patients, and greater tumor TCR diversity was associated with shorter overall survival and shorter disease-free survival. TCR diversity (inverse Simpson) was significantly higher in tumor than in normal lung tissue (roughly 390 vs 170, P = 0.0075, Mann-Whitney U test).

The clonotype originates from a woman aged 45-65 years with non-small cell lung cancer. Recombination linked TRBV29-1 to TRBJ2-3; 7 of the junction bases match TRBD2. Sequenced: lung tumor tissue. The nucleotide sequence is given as TGCAGCGTTGAGGATGCGGGAGTGCGTACGCAGTATTTT. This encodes CSVEDAGVRTQYF.